This TCR beta chain was observed in a study of blood T cell repertoires in COVID-19. Turning to the study itself: Samples of COVID-19 (acute and convalescent) were obtained from the United States, Italy and Spain. Sources were T cells, B-cell-depleted T cells, or PBMCs; the material itself was cDNA or gDNA.

In the original workflow: Reference gene primer amplification yielded estimated nucleated cell counts. Assay: immunoSEQ multiplex PCR; the TCRdb copy retains only in-frame clones and omits some. V and J calls and clone size come straight from that table; D and trimming were deduced from the DNA. The data hold roughly 4,000 clones, with approximately 89% observed a single time. The CDR3 has 13 residues. After removal of 6 bases from V and 9 bases from J, the junction contained 7 bases not matched to a gene. CDR1 and CDR2 from the germline V gene are GTSNPN and SVGIG (reference sequence). The sequence was obtained from a woman between 65 and 79 years old with active COVID-19. Sequencing was done on a sample of peripheral blood. V gene TRBV30 combines with J gene TRBJ1-6, with 8 nucleotides matching TRBD1. For the CDR3, the DNA is TGTGCCTGCAGGGGGCGGGAGGGTTCACCCCTCCACTTT. The encoded protein is CACRGREGSPLHF.